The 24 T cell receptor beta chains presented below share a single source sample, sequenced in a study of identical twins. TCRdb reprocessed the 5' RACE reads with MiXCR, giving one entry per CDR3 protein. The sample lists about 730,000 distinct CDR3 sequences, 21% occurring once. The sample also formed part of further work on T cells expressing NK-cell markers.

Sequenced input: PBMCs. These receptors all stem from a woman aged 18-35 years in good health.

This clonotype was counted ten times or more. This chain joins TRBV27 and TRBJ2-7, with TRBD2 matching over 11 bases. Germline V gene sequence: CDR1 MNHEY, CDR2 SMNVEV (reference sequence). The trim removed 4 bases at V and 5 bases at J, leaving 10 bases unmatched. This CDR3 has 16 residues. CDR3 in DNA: TGTGCCAGCAGTTCACTAGCGGGAGTAACGAGCGACGAGCAGTACTTC. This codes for CASSSLAGVTSDEQYF.

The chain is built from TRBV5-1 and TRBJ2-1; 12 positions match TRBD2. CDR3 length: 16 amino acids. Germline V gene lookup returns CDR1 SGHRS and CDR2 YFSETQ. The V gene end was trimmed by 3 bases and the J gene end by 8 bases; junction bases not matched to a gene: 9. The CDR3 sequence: CASSSFLLAGGDEQFF. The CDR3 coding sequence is TGCGCCAGCAGCTCCTTCCTACTAGCGGGGGGCGATGAGCAGTTCTTC.

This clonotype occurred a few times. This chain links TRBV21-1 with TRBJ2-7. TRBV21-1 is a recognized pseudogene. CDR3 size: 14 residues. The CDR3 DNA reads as TGTGCCAGCAGCAAATTTCGGGTGGAACACGAGCAGTACTTC. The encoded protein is CASSKFRVEHEQYF.

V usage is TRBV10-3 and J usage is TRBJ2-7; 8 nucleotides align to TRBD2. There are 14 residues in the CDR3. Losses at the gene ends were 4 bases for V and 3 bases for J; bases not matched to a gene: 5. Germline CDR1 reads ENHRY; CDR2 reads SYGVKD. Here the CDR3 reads CAISGSGVGYEQYF. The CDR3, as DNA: TGTGCCATCAGTGGTAGCGGGGTAGGCTACGAGCAGTACTTC.

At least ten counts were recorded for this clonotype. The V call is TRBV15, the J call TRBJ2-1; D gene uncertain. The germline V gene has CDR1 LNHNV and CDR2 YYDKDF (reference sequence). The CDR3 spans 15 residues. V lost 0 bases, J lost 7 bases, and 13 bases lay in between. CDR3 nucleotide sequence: TGTGCCACCAGCAGAGATCAGTGGAAATCGAATGAGCAGTTCTTC. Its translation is CATSRDQWKSNEQFF.

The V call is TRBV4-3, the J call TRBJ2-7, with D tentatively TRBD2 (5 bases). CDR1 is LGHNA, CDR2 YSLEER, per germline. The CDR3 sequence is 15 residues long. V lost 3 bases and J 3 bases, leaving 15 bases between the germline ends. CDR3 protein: CASSQDEGTGYEQYF. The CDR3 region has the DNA TGCGCCAGCAGCCAGGACGAGGGTACCGGCTACGAGCAGTACTTC.

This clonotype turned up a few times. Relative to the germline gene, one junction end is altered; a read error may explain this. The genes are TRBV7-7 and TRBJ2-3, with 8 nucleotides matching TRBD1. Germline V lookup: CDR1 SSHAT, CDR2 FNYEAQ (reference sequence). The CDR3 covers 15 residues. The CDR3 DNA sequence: TGTGCTAGCAGCTTCAGGGGGCGCGAAGTAGATACGCAGTATTTT. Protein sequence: CASSFRGREVDTQYF.

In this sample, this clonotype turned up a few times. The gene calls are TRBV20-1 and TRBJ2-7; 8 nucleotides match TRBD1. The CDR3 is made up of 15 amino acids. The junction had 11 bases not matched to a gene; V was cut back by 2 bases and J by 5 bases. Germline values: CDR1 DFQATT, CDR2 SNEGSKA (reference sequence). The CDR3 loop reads CSARTPNRGTDEQYF. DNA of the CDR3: TGCAGTGCTAGAACCCCGAACAGGGGGACCGACGAGCAGTACTTC.

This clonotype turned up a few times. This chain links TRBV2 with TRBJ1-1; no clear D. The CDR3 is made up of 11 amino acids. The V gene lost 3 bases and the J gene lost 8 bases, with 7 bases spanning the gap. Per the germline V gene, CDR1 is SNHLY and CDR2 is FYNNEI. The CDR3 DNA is TGTGCCAGCAGTGAGCGGAAGGAAGCTTTCTTT. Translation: CASSERKEAFF.

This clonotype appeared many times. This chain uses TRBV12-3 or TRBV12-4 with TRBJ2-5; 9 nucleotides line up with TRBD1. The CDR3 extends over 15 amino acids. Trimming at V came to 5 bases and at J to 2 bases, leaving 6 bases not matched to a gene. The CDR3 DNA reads TGTGCCAGCAGTCCAGGGACAGGGCAACAAGAGACCCAGTACTTC. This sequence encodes CASSPGTGQQETQYF.

CDR3 bases: TGCAGTGCTAGACGGACTAGCGGGAGCTTTTTCACAGATACGCAGTATTTT. Protein product: CSARRTSGSFFTDTQYF. The V call is TRBV20-1, the J call TRBJ2-3, with TRBD2 matching over 13 bases. J gave up 2 bases and V 2 bases, and 7 bases lay outside the gene matches. The CDR3 sequence is 17 residues long. The germline gives CDR1 DFQATT, CDR2 SNEGSKA (reference sequence).

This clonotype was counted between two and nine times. CDR3 residues: CASRNIRDRQLFF. CDR3 sequence (DNA): TGTGCCAGCCGTAATATCCGGGACAGGCAACTGTTTTTT. The genes are TRBV5-5 and TRBJ1-4; 8 bases map to TRBD1. V lost 7 bases to trimming and J lost 12 bases; unmatched junction nucleotides: 11. The CDR3 sequence is 13 residues long. The germline V gene encodes CDR1 SGHKS and CDR2 YYEKEE (reference sequence).

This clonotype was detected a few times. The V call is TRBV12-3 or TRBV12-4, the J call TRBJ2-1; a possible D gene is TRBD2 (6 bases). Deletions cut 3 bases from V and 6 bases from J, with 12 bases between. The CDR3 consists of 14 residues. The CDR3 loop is CASSFRLVLNEQFF. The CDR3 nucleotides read TGTGCCAGCAGTTTTCGACTAGTTCTCAATGAGCAGTTCTTC.

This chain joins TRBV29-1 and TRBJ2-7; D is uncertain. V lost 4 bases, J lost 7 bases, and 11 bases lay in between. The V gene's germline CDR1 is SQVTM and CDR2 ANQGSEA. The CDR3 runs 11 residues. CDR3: CSVVFAREQYF. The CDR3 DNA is TGCAGCGTTGTGTTTGCTAGAGAGCAGTACTTC.

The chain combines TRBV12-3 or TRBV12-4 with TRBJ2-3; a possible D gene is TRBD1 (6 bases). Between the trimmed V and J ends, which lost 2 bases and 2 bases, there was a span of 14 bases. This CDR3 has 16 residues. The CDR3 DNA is TGTGCCAGCAGTTTATTTTCGGACAGTTCCACAGATACGCAGTATTTT. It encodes CASSLFSDSSTDTQYF.

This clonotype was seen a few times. This chain's CDR3 is CASSLAGGMQETQYF. The CDR3 nucleotides are TGCGCCAGCAGCTTGGCAGGGGGCATGCAGGAGACCCAGTACTTC. The chain employs TRBV5-1 and TRBJ2-5; 8 bases are a match to TRBD1. Unmatched junction bases numbered 6, after V lost 0 bases and J lost 5 bases. Germline CDR1 and CDR2: SGHRS and YFSETQ. The CDR3 loop spans 15 amino acids. Full variable domain (outside the CDR3, taken from reference TRBV5-1 and TRBJ2-5): KAGVTQTPRYLIKTRGQQVTLSCSPISGHRSVSWYQQTPGQGLQFLFEYFSETQRNKGNFPGRFSGRQFSNSRSEMNVSTLELGDSALYLCASSLAGGMQETQYFGPGTRLLVL.

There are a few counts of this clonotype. The CDR3 loop is CASSFIPRRHEQYF. The CDR3 DNA is TGCGCCAGCAGCTTTATTCCTAGAAGACACGAGCAGTACTTC. V is TRBV5-1 and J is TRBJ2-7; D not resolved. The CDR3 has 14 amino acids. The V and J ends lost 2 bases and 5 bases respectively, with 14 bases between them. Germline loops: CDR1 SGHRS, CDR2 YFSETQ.

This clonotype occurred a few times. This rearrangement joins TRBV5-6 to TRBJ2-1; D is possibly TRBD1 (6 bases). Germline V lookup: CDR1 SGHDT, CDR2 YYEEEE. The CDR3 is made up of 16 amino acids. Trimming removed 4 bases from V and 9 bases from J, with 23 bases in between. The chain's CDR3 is CASSHLRGYMFVEQFF. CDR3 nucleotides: TGTGCCAGCAGCCACTTAAGGGGGTACATGTTTGTTGAGCAGTTCTTC.

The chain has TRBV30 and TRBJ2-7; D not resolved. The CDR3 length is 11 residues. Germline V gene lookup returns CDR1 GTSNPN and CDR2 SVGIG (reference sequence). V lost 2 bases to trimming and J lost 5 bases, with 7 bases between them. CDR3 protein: CAWSPADEQYF. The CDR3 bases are TGTGCCTGGAGTCCCGCGGACGAGCAGTACTTC.

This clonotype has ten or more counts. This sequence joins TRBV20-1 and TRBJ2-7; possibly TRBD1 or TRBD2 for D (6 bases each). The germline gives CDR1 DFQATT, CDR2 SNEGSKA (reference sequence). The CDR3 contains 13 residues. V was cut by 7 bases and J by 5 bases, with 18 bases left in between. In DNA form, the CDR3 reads TGCAGTGTCCTACGGGGGCATTTCAACGAGCAGTACTTC. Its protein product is CSVLRGHFNEQYF.

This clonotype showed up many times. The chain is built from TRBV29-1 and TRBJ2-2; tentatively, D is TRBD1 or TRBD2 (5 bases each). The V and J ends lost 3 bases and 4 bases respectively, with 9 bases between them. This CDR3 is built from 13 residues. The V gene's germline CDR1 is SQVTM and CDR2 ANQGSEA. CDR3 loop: CSVDKGSTGELFF. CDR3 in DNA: TGCAGCGTTGACAAGGGGAGCACCGGGGAGCTGTTTTTT.

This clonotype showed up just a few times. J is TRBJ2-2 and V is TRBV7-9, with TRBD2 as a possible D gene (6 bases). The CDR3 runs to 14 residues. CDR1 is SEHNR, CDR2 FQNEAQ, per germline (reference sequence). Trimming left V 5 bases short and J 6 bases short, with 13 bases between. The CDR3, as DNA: TGTGCCAGCAGCCATCTAGGAGGGGCCGGGGAGCTGTTTTTT. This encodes CASSHLGGAGELFF.

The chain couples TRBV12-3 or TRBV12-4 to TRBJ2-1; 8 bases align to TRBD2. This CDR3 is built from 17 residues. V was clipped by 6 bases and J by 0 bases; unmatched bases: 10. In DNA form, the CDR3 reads TGTGCCAGCAGCCCCACTAGCGGCAGGAGCTCCTACAATGAGCAGTTCTTC. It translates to CASSPTSGRSSYNEQFF.

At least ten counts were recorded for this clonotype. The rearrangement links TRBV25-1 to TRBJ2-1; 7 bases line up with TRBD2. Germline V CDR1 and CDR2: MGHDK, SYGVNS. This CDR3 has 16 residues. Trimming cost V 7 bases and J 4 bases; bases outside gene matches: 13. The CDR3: CASKPGLAEMYNEQFF. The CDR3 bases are TGTGCCAGCAAACCGGGGCTAGCGGAGATGTACAATGAGCAGTTCTTC.